The next 2 T cell receptor beta chains were all read from a single sample in a study of blood T cell repertoires in COVID-19. The assay was immunoSEQ multiplex PCR, and TCRdb's table has in-frame clones only and misses some. The table includes some 260,000 clones, about nine tenths detected once. Sequencing used PBMCs or T cells enriched from blood (not recorded which). The receptors originated from a woman in her twenties or thirties with acute COVID-19.

This chain joins TRBV28 and TRBJ2-7, with D possibly being TRBD2 (7 bases). Germline V lookup: CDR1 MDHEN, CDR2 SYDVKM. This CDR3 comprises 12 residues. V was pared by 7 bases and J by 4 bases, with 11 bases between. CDR3 sequence reads: CASNGGAYEQYF. CDR3 sequence (DNA): TGTGCCAGCAATGGGGGGGCTTACGAGCAGTACTTC.

The rearrangement uses TRBV11-2 and TRBJ1-1; weak D call: TRBD1 (5 bases). The V end lost 1 base, the J end lost 8 bases, and 17 bases lay between the germline ends. From germline, CDR1 is SGHAT and CDR2 FQNNGV. The CDR3 totals 15 residues. The CDR3 loop reads CASSLVRGKGTEAFF. The CDR3 DNA reads TGTGCCAGCAGCTTAGTACGGGGGAAGGGCACGGAAGCTTTCTTT.